This TCR beta chain was profiled in a study of cytomegalovirus exposure and HLA in healthy donors. Study outcomes and limitations: Highly shared sequence variants in one cluster were likely a sequencing artifact.

The study ran its PCR with 60 Vbeta and 13 Jbeta primers. Assay used: immunoSEQ multiplex PCR; TCRdb lists only in-frame clones, some missing. In the table there are some 120,000 clones, 55% to 75% of which are singletons. CDR1 and CDR2 (germline): SEHNR, FQNEAQ (reference sequence). There are 15 residues in the CDR3. V shed 4 bases and J 3 bases; nucleotides not matched to a gene: 6. This clone was detected a few times. Its antigen is as yet unknown. Sequenced input: PBMCs. This receptor was taken from a man aged 25 to 40 in good health and CMV-seropositive. The chain is built from TRBV7-9 and TRBJ2-7; 10 bases are shared with TRBD2. The CDR3 region is CASSSRLAGFYEQYF. CDR3 coding DNA: TGTGCCAGCAGCTCCCGACTAGCGGGCTTCTACGAGCAGTACTTC.